This TCR beta chain is drawn from a study of CD8 T cells in ankylosing spondylitis. Findings and limits, study-wide: Blood from ankylosing spondylitis patients appeared to carry a characteristic roughly 8-variant TCR beta motif.

The V segment lost 5 bases and the J segment 0 bases; nucleotides outside the gene matches: 3. The CDR3 totals 14 residues. Germline V gene sequence: CDR1 DFQATT, CDR2 SNEGSKA (reference sequence). To note about this clonotype: The antigen is unknown.

TCRdb passed the 5' RACE reads through MiXCR, listing each CDR3 protein once. The data show 450,000 or so distinct CDR3 sequences, roughly 26% seen once. Sequencing was done on a sample of blood, either unsorted or a sorted T cell fraction (not recorded which). The sequence was obtained from a male donor with ankylosing spondylitis. The rearrangement joins TRBV20-1 to TRBJ1-5; 8 bases are shared with TRBD1. CDR3 sequence reads: CSALDRDSNQPQHF. DNA for the CDR3: TGCAGTGCTTTGGACAGGGATAGCAATCAGCCCCAGCATTTT.